The 29 T cell receptor beta chains reported below all come from one sample, sequenced in a study of cytomegalovirus exposure and HLA in healthy donors. The PCR contained 60 Vbeta and 13 Jbeta primers. TCRdb keeps only in-frame clones here, not all; method: immunoSEQ multiplex PCR. The sample lists more than 95,000 clones, 70% to 90% occurring once. The sample consisted of PBMCs. Receptors originate from a man younger than 35 in good health and CMV-seropositive.

The chain employs TRBV23-1 and TRBJ2-3, with 8 nucleotides matching TRBD1. TRBV23-1 has ORF status, its function being uncertain. Trimming removed 0 bases from V and 2 bases from J; junction bases left unmatched: 7. This CDR3 spans 17 amino acids. This chain's CDR3 is CASSQSPPGQDTDTQYF. CDR3 nucleotides: TGCGCCAGCAGTCAATCCCCTCCGGGACAGGACACAGATACGCAGTATTTT.

The gene calls are TRBV7-9 and TRBJ2-7, with a tentative D call TRBD1 (5 bases). The CDR3 is 16 residues long. Trimming left V 2 bases short and J 0 bases short, with 14 bases between. Germline V gene lookup returns CDR1 SEHNR and CDR2 FQNEAQ (reference sequence). CDR3: CASSLSRGHSSYEQYF. The DNA of the CDR3 is TGTGCCAGCAGCTTATCTAGGGGCCATAGCTCCTACGAGCAGTACTTC.

The chain joins TRBV27 to TRBJ1-2; 9 positions match TRBD1. The CDR3 spans 13 residues. V lost 3 bases to trimming and J lost 8 bases; unmatched junction nucleotides: 4. Germline V gives CDR1 MNHEY, CDR2 SMNVEV (reference sequence). CDR3 in DNA: TGTGCCAGCAGTTTCGGGACAGGGAACGGCTACACCTTC. Encoded protein: CASSFGTGNGYTF.

This chain joins TRBV18 and TRBJ2-1; 9 positions match TRBD2. J lost 2 bases, V lost 2 bases, and 1 base had no gene match. CDR1 and CDR2 from the germline V gene are KGHSH and LQKENI. CDR3 length: 15 residues. CDR3 sequence (DNA): TGTGCCAGCTCACCAGGCGGGGGGGCCTACAATGAGCAGTTCTTC. This encodes CASSPGGGAYNEQFF.

The rearrangement uses TRBV5-4 and TRBJ2-7, with TRBD2 matching 8 bases. Losses at the gene ends were 6 bases for V and 6 bases for J; bases not matched to a gene: 20. The germline V gene encodes CDR1 SGHNT and CDR2 YYREEE (reference sequence). The CDR3 runs 17 residues. The CDR3: CASTREDGRVKFGEQYF. CDR3 DNA sequence: TGTGCCAGCACCCGGGAGGACGGGAGGGTAAAGTTTGGCGAGCAGTACTTC. Full variable domain (remainder filled in from reference TRBV5-4 and TRBJ2-7): ETGVTQSPTHLIKTRGQQVTLRCSSQSGHNTVSWYQQALGQGPQFIFQYYREEENGRGNFPPRFSGLQFPNYSSELNVNALELDDSALYLCASTREDGRVKFGEQYFGPGTRLTVT.

The chain is built from TRBV6-5 and TRBJ2-5; 8 nucleotides agree with TRBD2. Germline values: CDR1 MNHEY, CDR2 SVGAGI. With 2 bases clipped from V and 5 bases from J, the junction kept 4 bases outside the gene matches. CDR3 length: 14 residues. As DNA, the CDR3 is TGTGCCAGCAGTTACAACGGGGGGGCCGAGACCCAGTACTTC. It translates to CASSYNGGAETQYF.

The chain is built from TRBV5-1 and TRBJ2-3; D is unclear. Germline V gene data show CDR1 as SGHRS and CDR2 as YFSETQ. V shed 4 bases and J shed 0 bases, with 12 bases lying between them. This CDR3 spans 15 amino acids. The CDR3 here is CASSPSTGSTDTQYF. The CDR3 bases are TGCGCCAGCAGCCCTTCGACTGGAAGCACAGATACGCAGTATTTT.

V gene TRBV30 combines with J gene TRBJ1-2; D ambiguous. This CDR3 has 14 amino acids. V lost 8 bases, J lost 2 bases, and 18 bases lay in between. CDR1 is GTSNPN, CDR2 SVGIG, per germline (reference sequence). The CDR3 bases are TGTGCCAATCGCGGGCAGGCCGACAACTATGGCTACACCTTC. It specifies CANRGQADNYGYTF.

The chain combines TRBV27 with TRBJ2-4, with D possibly being TRBD1 (6 bases). V was cut by 6 bases and J by 0 bases, with 21 bases left in between. The CDR3 loop spans 18 amino acids. Per the germline V gene, CDR1 is MNHEY and CDR2 is SMNVEV (reference sequence). The CDR3 nucleotides read TGTGCCAGCAGCCCCCTTAGGCCGACAGGCCTAGCCAAAAACATTCAGTACTTC. Translating gives CASSPLRPTGLAKNIQYF.

CDR3 in amino acids: CASSLGRSQPQHF. The CDR3 DNA sequence: TGTGCCAGCAGCTTGGGGAGGAGTCAGCCCCAGCATTTT. The gene calls are TRBV7-8 and TRBJ1-5; D ambiguous. Germline CDR1 SGHVS, CDR2 FQNEAQ. Trimming removed 3 bases at V and 6 bases at J, with 9 bases between. This CDR3 has 13 amino acids.

This chain connects TRBV29-1 to TRBJ2-1; TRBD2 matches 10 bases. After removal of 6 bases from V and 2 bases from J, the junction contained 4 bases not matched to a gene. CDR3 size: 14 residues. Germline values: CDR1 SQVTM, CDR2 ANQGSEA. CDR3 sequence (DNA): TGCAGCGTGGAACTAGCGGGGCCCTACAATGAGCAGTTCTTC. Amino acids: CSVELAGPYNEQFF.

The chain couples TRBV9 to TRBJ1-2, with a weak D call TRBD1 (5 bases). The germline CDR1 and CDR2 sequences are SGDLS and YYNGEE. The V end was cut by 4 bases, the J end by 8 bases, with 18 bases between. The CDR3 length is 14 residues. As DNA, the CDR3 is TGTGCCAGCAGCCCCCCCCGACAGAATGGCGGCTACACCTTC. Translated: CASSPPRQNGGYTF. The complete variable domain, with remaining parts taken from reference TRBV9 and TRBJ1-2, reads DSGVTQTPKHLITATGQRVTLRCSPRSGDLSVYWYQQSLDQGLQFLIQYYNGEERAKGNILERFSAQQFPDLHSELNLSSLELGDSALYFCASSPPRQNGGYTFGSGTRLTVV.

V is TRBV11-3 and J is TRBJ2-1; D may be TRBD2 (5 bases). The CDR3 has 13 residues. CDR1 is SGHNT and CDR2 is YENEEA in the germline V gene. The germline V and J ends were trimmed by 0 bases and 10 bases, with 10 bases remaining between them. CDR3 residues: CASSLEVGREQFF. CDR3 bases: TGTGCCAGCAGCTTAGAGGTAGGGAGAGAGCAGTTCTTC.

V usage is TRBV7-9 and J usage is TRBJ1-5; D is perhaps TRBD1 (6 bases). The CDR3 totals 14 residues. V was cut by 5 bases and J by 0 bases, with 8 bases left in between. CDR1 is SEHNR, CDR2 FQNEAQ, per germline (reference sequence). CDR3 in amino acids: CASSPGDSNQPQHF. The CDR3 DNA reads as TGTGCCAGCAGCCCAGGGGATAGCAATCAGCCCCAGCATTTT.

This clone has only a few counts. The chain has TRBV4-1 and TRBJ2-1, with TRBD2 matching 10 bases. Germline V gene sequence: CDR1 MGHRA, CDR2 YSYEKL. The CDR3 has 16 residues. Unmatched junction bases numbered 9, after V lost 4 bases and J lost 6 bases. This chain's CDR3 is CASSPSMGLATNEQFF. The CDR3, as DNA: TGCGCCAGCAGCCCCTCAATGGGACTAGCGACCAATGAGCAGTTCTTC.

The genes are TRBV5-1 and TRBJ1-1; maybe TRBD1 (6 bases). Trimming shortened V by 0 bases and J by 5 bases, and 17 bases separated the two germline ends. The CDR3 has 16 amino acids. Germline V gene sequence: CDR1 SGHRS, CDR2 YFSETQ. The CDR3 here is CASSLAAGRGITEAFF. The CDR3 nucleotides read TGCGCCAGCAGCTTGGCCGCGGGCAGGGGAATTACTGAAGCTTTCTTT.

The chain carries TRBV19 and TRBJ2-7, with TRBD1 matching 7 bases. The germline V gene encodes CDR1 LNHDA and CDR2 SQIVND (reference sequence). The CDR3 runs 15 residues. V was pared by 2 bases and J by 5 bases, with 9 bases of the junction left unmatched. In DNA form, the CDR3 reads TGTGCCAGTAGTATATTTGAGACAGGGAGAGACGAGCAGTACTTC. The encoded protein is CASSIFETGRDEQYF.

The J gene is TRBJ1-5, the V gene TRBV5-6; 8 nucleotides line up with TRBD1. J lost 4 bases, V lost 3 bases, and 9 bases had no gene match. Germline CDR1 reads SGHDT; CDR2 reads YYEEEE. The CDR3 length is 16 residues. The CDR3 spells CASSWGGQGINQPQHF. CDR3 nucleotides: TGTGCCAGCAGCTGGGGAGGACAGGGAATAAATCAGCCCCAGCATTTT. The whole variable domain, filled in from reference TRBV5-6 and TRBJ1-5, reads DAGVTQSPTHLIKTRGQQVTLRCSPKSGHDTVSWYQQALGQGPQFIFQYYEEEERQRGNFPDRFSGHQFPNYSSELNVNALLLGDSALYLCASSWGGQGINQPQHFGDGTRLSIL.

This sequence joins TRBV18 and TRBJ1-1, with D possibly being TRBD1 (6 bases). CDR1 and CDR2 from the germline V gene are KGHSH and LQKENI. The length of the CDR3 is 15 residues. Trimming shortened V by 5 bases and J by 0 bases, and 13 bases separated the two germline ends. CDR3 sequence (DNA): TGTGCCAGCTCAGAGGACAGCAGGATGAACACTGAAGCTTTCTTT. This encodes CASSEDSRMNTEAFF.

The V call is TRBV5-1, the J call TRBJ1-2, with D unresolved. The V and J ends lost 4 bases and 4 bases respectively, with 14 bases between them. Germline V CDR1 and CDR2: SGHRS, YFSETQ. This CDR3 has 14 residues. CDR3 sequence reads: CASSPPTGPYGYTF. In nucleotides, the CDR3 is TGCGCCAGCAGCCCCCCCACGGGTCCCTATGGCTACACCTTC.

The genes are TRBV6-6 and TRBJ2-7; tentatively, D is TRBD1 (6 bases). The V end was cut by 0 bases, the J end by 3 bases, with 12 bases between. This CDR3 contains 15 residues. The V gene's germline CDR1 is MNHNY and CDR2 SVGAGI (reference sequence). This CDR3 is CASSYSTGLSYEQYF. Here the CDR3 DNA reads TGTGCCAGCAGTTACTCCACAGGGTTGAGCTACGAGCAGTACTTC.

The V and J genes are TRBV4-2 and TRBJ2-7, with D perhaps matching TRBD1 (6 bases). The CDR3 is 15 residues long. Germline CDR1 is LGHNA and CDR2 is YNFKEQ. Trimming pared 4 bases from V and 3 bases from J, leaving 16 bases between. The CDR3 sequence is CASSRSTGTGYEQYF. Here the CDR3 DNA reads TGTGCCAGCAGCCGTTCTACAGGGACGGGCTACGAGCAGTACTTC.

This sequence joins TRBV4-1 and TRBJ1-4, with D unclear. Trimming removed 0 bases from V and 7 bases from J, with 12 bases in between. CDR3 length: 15 amino acids. The V gene's germline CDR1 is MGHRA and CDR2 YSYEKL. The CDR3 DNA reads TGCGCCAGCAGCCAAGAAAAGACACCCCTTGAAAAACTGTTTTTT. This translates into CASSQEKTPLEKLFF.

The J gene is TRBJ2-3, the V gene TRBV19; 8 nucleotides match TRBD2. The CDR3 sequence is 17 residues long. V lost 3 bases to trimming and J lost 2 bases; unmatched junction nucleotides: 10. Per germline, CDR1 LNHDA and CDR2 SQIVND (reference sequence). The CDR3 loop reads CASSMGLSGGYTDTQYF. The CDR3 DNA is TGTGCCAGTAGTATGGGTCTGAGCGGGGGATACACAGATACGCAGTATTTT. Full variable domain (rest looked up from reference TRBV19 and TRBJ2-3): DGGITQSPKYLFRKEGQNVTLSCEQNLNHDAMYWYRQDPGQGLRLIYYSQIVNDFQKGDIAEGYSVSREKKESFPLTVTSAQKNPTAFYLCASSMGLSGGYTDTQYFGPGTRLTVL.

This rearrangement joins TRBV6-5 to TRBJ1-5; D call uncertain. This CDR3 is built from 13 residues. V shed 5 bases and J shed 0 bases, with 5 bases lying between them. From germline, CDR1 is MNHEY and CDR2 SVGAGI. CDR3 sequence: CASSQNSNQPQHF. As DNA, the CDR3 is TGTGCCAGCAGTCAGAATAGCAATCAGCCCCAGCATTTT.

The chain recombines TRBV19 with TRBJ2-7; the D gene is possibly TRBD2 (6 bases). The CDR3 has 13 amino acids. The germline V gene encodes CDR1 LNHDA and CDR2 SQIVND (reference sequence). The germline V and J ends were trimmed by 5 bases and 3 bases, with 11 bases remaining between them. The CDR3 sequence is CASSLLGGYEQYF. The DNA of the CDR3 is TGTGCCAGTAGTCTCCTGGGGGGCTACGAGCAGTACTTC.

V usage is TRBV7-6 and J usage is TRBJ2-7; TRBD2 might be the D (5 bases). Trimming cost V 1 base and J 7 bases, with 11 bases left between them. Germline V gene lookup returns CDR1 SGHVS and CDR2 FNYEAQ. The CDR3 loop spans 13 amino acids. CDR3 nucleotides: TGTGCCAGCAGCTTAGTGTTCGGGGAAGAGCAGTACTTC. Encoded protein: CASSLVFGEEQYF.

The chain is built from TRBV13 and TRBJ1-4; 10 bases fit TRBD1. The germline CDR1 and CDR2 sequences are PRHDT and FYEKMQ (reference sequence). The CDR3 extends over 15 amino acids. The V and J ends lost 3 bases and 8 bases, in that order; junction bases with no gene match: 6. The chain's CDR3 is CASSFTGTGEEKLFF. As DNA, the CDR3 is TGTGCCAGCAGCTTCACAGGGACAGGGGAGGAAAAACTGTTTTTT.

V is TRBV7-8 and J is TRBJ2-1; D call uncertain. V was shortened by 4 bases and J by 10 bases, with 11 bases between the two germline ends. The CDR3 runs to 12 residues. The germline V gene has CDR1 SGHVS and CDR2 FQNEAQ. CDR3 nucleotide sequence: TGTGCCAGCAGCTCCGACTCTCAAGAGCAGTTCTTC. Residues: CASSSDSQEQFF.